This is a list of T cell receptor beta chains from one sample in a study of blood T cells in healthy people across ages. TCRdb re-called the 5' RACE reads with MiXCR, one entry per CDR3 protein. The table shows about 1.4 million distinct CDR3 sequences, with approximately 63% occurring only once. The source material was blood. All receptors derive from a man between 18 and 29 years old in good health. CDR3s include the opening cysteine and the closing phenylalanine or tryptophan. The order of the fields is clone size, J gene, D gene, V gene, CDR3 DNA, CDR3 protein. A D gene is named only where the DNA matches it firmly. Size values are once, few and many counts, or a class for expanded clones, and some rows have none.

>medium-sized|TRBJ2-6|.|TRBV15
TGTGCCACCAGCAACGATCCAGGCTCTGGGGCCAACGTCCTGACTTTC
CATSNDPGSGANVLTF
>.|TRBJ2-5|TRBD2|TRBV7-9
TGTGCCAGCAGCCCCAAGGGAGCGGGGCAGCAAGAGACCCAGTACTTC
CASSPKGAGQQETQYF
>once|TRBJ1-5|.|TRBV20-1
TGCAGTGCTAGGCGGGACGAAAATCAGCCCCAGCATTTT
CSARRDENQPQHF
>few|TRBJ1-2|.|TRBV28
TGTGCCAGCAGTCCAACTCCCACAGGGTTCCGTAACTATGGCTACACCTTC
CASSPTPTGFRNYGYTF
>few|TRBJ2-7|TRBD1|TRBV4-1
TGCGCCAGCAGCCAGGTCCTCGGACAGGGATTCTACGAGCAGTACTTC
CASSQVLGQGFYEQYF
>few|TRBJ1-1|.|TRBV20-1
TGCAGTGCTAGTTTGTGGGAAGCTTTCTTT
CSASLWEAFF
>few|TRBJ2-5|.|TRBV10-3
TGTGCCATCAGTGCAAAAGAGACCCAGTACTTC
CAISAKETQYF
>few|TRBJ2-7|.|TRBV11-2
TGTGCCAGCAGCCTTCTGACGGGCTCCTACGAGCAGTACTTC
CASSLLTGSYEQYF
>.|TRBJ2-1|TRBD2|TRBV14
TGTGCCAGCAGCCATCGGAGCGGGGGACGGGATGAGCAGTTCTTC
CASSHRSGGRDEQFF
>.|TRBJ2-7|.|TRBV10-2
TGCGCCAGCAGTGAGTCGGCCCCGGGGGGCCTGTACGAGCAGTACTTC
CASSESAPGGLYEQYF
>once|TRBJ2-1|.|TRBV12-3/TRBV12-4
TGTGCCAGCCTTCTAGGGCGGAGGGACAATGAGCAGTTCTTC
CASLLGRRDNEQFF
>few|TRBJ1-5|TRBD1|TRBV20-1
TGCAGTGCTATAAAACAGGGGAACTATCAGCCCCAGCATTTT
CSAIKQGNYQPQHF
>.|TRBJ2-7|.|TRBV29-1
TGCAGCGTTGTCATGTTTGGCTACGAGCAGTACTTC
CSVVMFGYEQYF
>once|TRBJ2-7|.|TRBV4-1
TGCGCCAGCAGCCAAGAGAAGCGGGACAGCTCCTACGAGCAGTACTTC
CASSQEKRDSSYEQYF